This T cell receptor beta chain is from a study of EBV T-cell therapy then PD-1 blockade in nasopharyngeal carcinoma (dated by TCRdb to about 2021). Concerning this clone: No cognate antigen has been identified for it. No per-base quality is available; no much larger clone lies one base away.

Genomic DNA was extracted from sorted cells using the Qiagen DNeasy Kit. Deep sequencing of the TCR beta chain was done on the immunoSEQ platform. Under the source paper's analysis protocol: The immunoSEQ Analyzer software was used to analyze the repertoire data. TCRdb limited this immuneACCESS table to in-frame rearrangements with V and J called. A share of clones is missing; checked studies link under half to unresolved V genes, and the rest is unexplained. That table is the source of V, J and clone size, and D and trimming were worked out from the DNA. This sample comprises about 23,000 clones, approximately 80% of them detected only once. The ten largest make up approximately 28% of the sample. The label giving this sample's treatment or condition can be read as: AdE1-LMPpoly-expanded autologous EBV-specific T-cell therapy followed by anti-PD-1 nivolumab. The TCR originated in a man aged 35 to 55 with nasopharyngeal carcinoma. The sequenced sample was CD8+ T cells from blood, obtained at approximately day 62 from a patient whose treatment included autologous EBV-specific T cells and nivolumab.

The sequenced DNA is TGTGCCAGCAGCCCCTCCGTACGAAATCAGCCCCAGCATTTT. The translation is CASSPSVRNQPQHF. The receptor chain draws on TRBV9 and TRBJ1-5, with no reliable assignment of the D segment. Reading the germline V gene gives CDR1 SGDLS and CDR2 YYNGEE. Between the V and J ends, shortened by 4 bases and 4 bases respectively, the junction contains 12 bases. Measured from the cysteine to the phenylalanine, the CDR3 is 14 residues long. Just the 42-base CDR3 DNA is kept, in frame starting at base 1. Here the CDR3 is joined to the reference TRBV9 and TRBJ1-5 genes, and the full variable domain is: DSGVTQTPKHLITATGQRVTLRCSPRSGDLSVYWYQQSLDQGLQFLIQYYNGEERAKGNILERFSAQQFPDLHSELNLSSLELGDSALYFCASSPSVRNQPQHFGDGTRLSIL.